There are many counts of the clone carrying this T cell receptor beta chain. The sample comes from a study of T cells in Graves' hyperthyroidism and ophthalmopathy. TCR beta CDR3 regions were amplified from RNA. HTBI primers were employed in a first-round RT-PCR of the TCR CDR3. In TCRdb, the multiplex PCR reads were re-called with MiXCR into one record per CDR3 protein. The data hold about 100,000 distinct CDR3 sequences, with roughly 15% observed a single time. Germline values: CDR1 MNHNS, CDR2 SASEGT. The ends lost 6 bases at V and 4 bases at J; junction bases unmatched: 10. CDR3 length: 15 residues.

This TCR came from a woman aged 45-65 years with Graves' hyperthyroidism. V gene TRBV6-1 combines with J gene TRBJ2-3; 7 nucleotides line up with TRBD1. Sequencing input: blood. The CDR3 loop is CASSDPGQFPDTQYF. The DNA for the CDR3 is TGTGCCAGCAGCGACCCGGGACAGTTCCCAGATACGCAGTATTTT.